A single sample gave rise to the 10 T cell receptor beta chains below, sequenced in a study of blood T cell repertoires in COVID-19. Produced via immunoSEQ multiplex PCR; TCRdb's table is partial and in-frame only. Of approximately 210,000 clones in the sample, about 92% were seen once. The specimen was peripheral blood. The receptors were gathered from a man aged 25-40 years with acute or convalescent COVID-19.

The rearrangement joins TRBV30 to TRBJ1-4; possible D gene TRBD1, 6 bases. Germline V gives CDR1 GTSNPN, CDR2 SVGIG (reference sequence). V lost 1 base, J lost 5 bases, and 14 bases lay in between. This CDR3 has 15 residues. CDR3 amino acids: CAWSAGRTANEKLFF. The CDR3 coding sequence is TGTGCCTGGAGTGCTGGCCGGACAGCGAATGAAAAACTGTTTTTT.

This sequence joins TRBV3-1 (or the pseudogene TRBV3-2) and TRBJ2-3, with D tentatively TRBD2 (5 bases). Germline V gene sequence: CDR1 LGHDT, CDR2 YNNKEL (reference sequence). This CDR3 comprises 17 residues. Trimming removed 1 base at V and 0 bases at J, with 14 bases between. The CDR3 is CASSQVEVFASTDTQYF. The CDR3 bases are TGTGCCAGCAGCCAAGTGGAGGTATTCGCTAGCACAGATACGCAGTATTTT.

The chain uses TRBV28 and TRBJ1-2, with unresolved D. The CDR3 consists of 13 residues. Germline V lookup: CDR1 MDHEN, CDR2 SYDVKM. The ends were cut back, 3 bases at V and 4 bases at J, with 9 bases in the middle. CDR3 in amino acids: CASSFSPSYGYTF. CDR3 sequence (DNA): TGTGCCAGCAGTTTCTCACCTAGCTATGGCTACACCTTC.

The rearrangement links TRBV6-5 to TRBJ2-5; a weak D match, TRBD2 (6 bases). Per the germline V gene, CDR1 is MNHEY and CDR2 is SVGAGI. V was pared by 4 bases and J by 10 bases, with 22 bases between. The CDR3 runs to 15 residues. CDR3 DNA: TGTGCCAGCAGTTTCCTGAACCGGGACTTAGAGGGCCAGTACTTC. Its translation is CASSFLNRDLEGQYF.

The CDR3 coding sequence is TGTGCCAGCAGTACACAGGGGAATGAGCAGTTCTTC. Residues: CASSTQGNEQFF. The V and J genes are TRBV27 and TRBJ2-1; 7 bases match TRBD1. V trimming: 5 bases; J trimming: 7 bases; junction bases outside the gene matches: 2. The length of the CDR3 is 12 residues. From germline, CDR1 is MNHEY and CDR2 SMNVEV (reference sequence).

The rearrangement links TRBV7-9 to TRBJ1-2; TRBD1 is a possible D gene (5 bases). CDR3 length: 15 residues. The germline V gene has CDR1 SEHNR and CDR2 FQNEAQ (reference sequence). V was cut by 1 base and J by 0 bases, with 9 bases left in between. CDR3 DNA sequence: TGTGCCAGCAGCTTAGAGACAGCCACTAACTATGGCTACACCTTC. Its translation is CASSLETATNYGYTF.

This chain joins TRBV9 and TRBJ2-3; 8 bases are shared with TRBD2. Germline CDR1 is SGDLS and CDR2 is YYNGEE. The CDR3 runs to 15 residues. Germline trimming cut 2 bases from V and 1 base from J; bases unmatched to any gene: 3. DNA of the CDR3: TGTGCCAGCAGCGTGTCAGCGGGGGGCACAGATACGCAGTATTTT. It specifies CASSVSAGGTDTQYF.

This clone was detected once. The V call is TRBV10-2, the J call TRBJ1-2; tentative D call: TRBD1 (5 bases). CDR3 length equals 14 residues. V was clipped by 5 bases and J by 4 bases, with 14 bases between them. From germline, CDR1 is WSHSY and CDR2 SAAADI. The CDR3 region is CASSFIGDSYGYTF. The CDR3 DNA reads TGCGCCAGCAGTTTCATAGGGGATAGCTATGGCTACACCTTC.

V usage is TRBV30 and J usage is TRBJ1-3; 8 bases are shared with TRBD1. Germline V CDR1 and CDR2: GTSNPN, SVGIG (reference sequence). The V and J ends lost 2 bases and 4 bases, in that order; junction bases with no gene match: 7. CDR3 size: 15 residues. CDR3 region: CAWSLGWTGGNTIYF. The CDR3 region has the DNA TGTGCCTGGAGTCTGGGTTGGACAGGGGGAAACACCATATATTTT.

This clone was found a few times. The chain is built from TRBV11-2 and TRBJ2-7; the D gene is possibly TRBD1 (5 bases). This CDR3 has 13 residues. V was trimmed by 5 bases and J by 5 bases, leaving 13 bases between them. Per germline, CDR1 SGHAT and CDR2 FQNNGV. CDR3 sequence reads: CASSTQASNEQYF. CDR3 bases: TGTGCCAGCAGCACACAGGCTTCCAACGAGCAGTACTTC.